One sample yielded the 30 T cell receptor beta chains listed below, sequenced in a study of blood T cell repertoires in COVID-19. Clones were read by immunoSEQ multiplex PCR, and TCRdb kept only the in-frame ones, dropping some. The sample includes about 51,000 clones, 75% to 95% seen only once; the top ten take about 3%. Sequenced input: peripheral blood. The source is a man in his fifties with acute or convalescent COVID-19.

This rearrangement joins TRBV28 to TRBJ1-2; maybe TRBD1 (5 bases). CDR1 is MDHEN, CDR2 SYDVKM, per germline. V gave up 6 bases and J gave up 5 bases, with 10 bases separating them. The CDR3 is 12 amino acids. CDR3 coding DNA: TGTGCCAGCAGGGTGGGGACTTATGGCTACACCTTC. Translating it yields CASRVGTYGYTF.

The chain employs TRBV19 and TRBJ2-4, with a weak D call TRBD1 (5 bases). The CDR3 spans 13 residues. V lost 5 bases and J 2 bases, leaving 7 bases between the germline ends. Germline V gene data show CDR1 as LNHDA and CDR2 as SQIVND (reference sequence). The CDR3 bases are TGTGCCAGTAGTCCAGGGACCAAAAACATTCAGTACTTC. Residues: CASSPGTKNIQYF. Full variable domain (remainder filled in from reference TRBV19 and TRBJ2-4): DGGITQSPKYLFRKEGQNVTLSCEQNLNHDAMYWYRQDPGQGLRLIYYSQIVNDFQKGDIAEGYSVSREKKESFPLTVTSAQKNPTAFYLCASSPGTKNIQYFGAGTRLSVL.

The chain is built from TRBV18 and TRBJ1-2, with D perhaps matching TRBD1 (5 bases). With 1 base removed from V and 5 bases from J, the gap between germline ends came to 11 bases. Germline loops: CDR1 KGHSH, CDR2 LQKENI. CDR3 length equals 14 residues. The CDR3 region is CASSPQGLKYGYTF. The CDR3 bases are TGTGCCAGCTCACCACAGGGGTTAAAGTATGGCTACACCTTC.

The V call is TRBV13, the J call TRBJ2-7; TRBD1 matches at 7 bases. CDR1 PRHDT and CDR2 FYEKMQ come from the germline V gene (reference sequence). The CDR3 totals 20 residues. V lost 2 bases and J lost 2; bases outside the gene matches: 21. The CDR3 nucleotides are TGTGCCAGCAGCTTAAAGGTGGGGAACCTCCCAGGGGGACCAACCTACGAGCAGTACTTC. Its translation: CASSLKVGNLPGGPTYEQYF.

The chain links TRBV19 to TRBJ1-1; D gene ambiguous. V gave up 3 bases and J gave up 0 bases, with 8 bases separating them. The CDR3 runs to 14 residues. CDR1 and CDR2 (germline): LNHDA, SQIVND (reference sequence). The DNA for the CDR3 is TGTGCCAGTAGTATGGTAGCGATGAACACTGAAGCTTTCTTT. It specifies CASSMVAMNTEAFF.

The gene calls are TRBV19 and TRBJ1-2; D might be TRBD1 (5 bases). The germline V gene has CDR1 LNHDA and CDR2 SQIVND (reference sequence). This CDR3 has 13 residues. Trimming took off 10 bases at V and 3 bases at J, with 15 bases between the two ends. CDR3 DNA: TGTGCCACAGGGAGGAGAAGCGACTATGGCTACACCTTC. It codes for CATGRRSDYGYTF.

The chain couples TRBV5-1 to TRBJ1-2; no definite D call. CDR3 length equals 17 residues. Germline V CDR1 and CDR2: SGHRS, YFSETQ. Trimming took off 4 bases at V and 7 bases at J, with 26 bases between the two ends. This CDR3 is CASSPGGEAPPLSGYTF. CDR3 DNA sequence: TGCGCCAGCAGCCCTGGCGGTGAGGCTCCCCCTTTAAGTGGCTACACCTTC. The variable domain in full, with the rest retrieved from reference TRBV5-1 and TRBJ1-2, is KAGVTQTPRYLIKTRGQQVTLSCSPISGHRSVSWYQQTPGQGLQFLFEYFSETQRNKGNFPGRFSGRQFSNSRSEMNVSTLELGDSALYLCASSPGGEAPPLSGYTFGSGTRLTVV.

The rearrangement joins TRBV7-2 to TRBJ1-1; 9 bases agree with TRBD1. V lost 6 bases to trimming and J lost 10 bases; unmatched junction nucleotides: 12. CDR3 length: 14 residues. Germline CDR1 is SGHTA and CDR2 is FQGNSA. The CDR3, as DNA: TGTGCCAGCAGTCCACAGGGGGCGTATGGTGGAGCTTTCTTT. Its translation: CASSPQGAYGGAFF.

The chain has TRBV19 and TRBJ1-1; 12 bases line up with TRBD1. The CDR3 consists of 16 residues. The trim removed 3 bases at V and 5 bases at J, leaving 7 bases unmatched. The germline V gene has CDR1 LNHDA and CDR2 SQIVND (reference sequence). CDR3 sequence reads: CASSILGQGAKTEAFF. CDR3 coding DNA: TGTGCCAGTAGTATCCTGGGACAGGGGGCGAAGACTGAAGCTTTCTTT.

The CDR3 sequence is CASISGGAELTQYF. The CDR3 DNA follows: TGTGCCAGCATTAGCGGGGGGGCAGAGTTGACCCAGTACTTC. The chain employs TRBV2 and TRBJ2-5; 11 positions match TRBD2. The CDR3 runs 14 residues. In germline, CDR1 is SNHLY, CDR2 FYNNEI. After removal of 7 bases from V and 7 bases from J, the junction contained 8 bases not matched to a gene.

V usage is TRBV2 and J usage is TRBJ2-3; TRBD2 might be the D (6 bases). Looked up from germline, CDR1 is SNHLY and CDR2 is FYNNEI. V was clipped by 6 bases and J by 1 base, with 8 bases between them. This CDR3 has 13 residues. The CDR3 sequence is CASRGGGTDTQYF. For the CDR3, the DNA is TGTGCCAGCAGGGGGGGTGGCACAGATACGCAGTATTTT.

The genes are TRBV18 and TRBJ2-3; 7 bases line up with TRBD1. Germline CDR1 KGHSH, CDR2 LQKENI. This CDR3 has 15 residues. J gave up 0 bases and V 2 bases, and 2 bases lay outside the gene matches. CDR3: CASSPGTVSTDTQYF. The CDR3 DNA is TGTGCCAGCTCACCAGGGACAGTGAGCACAGATACGCAGTATTTT.

In this sample, this clone turned up once. This chain uses TRBV6-5 with TRBJ1-3; TRBD1 might be the D (6 bases). Germline values: CDR1 MNHEY, CDR2 SVGAGI. The CDR3 covers 15 residues. V lost 6 bases and J 2 bases, leaving 14 bases between the germline ends. As DNA, the CDR3 is TGTGCCAGCAGCTCAGACAGGTCTCCTGGAAACACCATATATTTT. This translates into CASSSDRSPGNTIYF.

CDR3 in amino acids: CASSEALMVDEKLFF. CDR3 sequence (DNA): TGTGCCAGCAGTGAAGCGCTAATGGTGGATGAAAAACTGTTTTTT. The chain has TRBV6-1 and TRBJ1-4; D unresolved. The V end lost 0 bases, the J end lost 6 bases, and 11 bases lay between the germline ends. Looked up from germline, CDR1 is MNHNS and CDR2 is SASEGT. The CDR3 runs 15 residues.

The CDR3 reads CATSTDTQYF. The CDR3 coding sequence is TGTGCTACAAGCACAGATACGCAGTATTTT. This chain joins TRBV28 and TRBJ2-3, with D hard to call. Germline-derived CDR1 and CDR2 are MDHEN and SYDVKM. The CDR3 has 10 residues.

This clone was observed once. The chain uses TRBV11-3 and TRBJ2-5; possibly TRBD1 for D (5 bases). Germline CDR1 and CDR2: SGHNT and YENEEA. This CDR3 comprises 14 residues. V was clipped by 5 bases and J by 5 bases, with 15 bases between them. In DNA form, the CDR3 reads TGTGCCAGCAGCCCCAGGGCCTCCGCCGAGACCCAGTACTTC. This gives the protein CASSPRASAETQYF.

The rearrangement uses TRBV4-1 and TRBJ1-6; 9 bases map to TRBD1. CDR1 and CDR2 (germline): MGHRA, YSYEKL. J lost 7 bases, V lost 2 bases, and 9 bases had no gene match. This CDR3 is 17 amino acids long. CDR3 region: CASSQLGDREKNSPLHF. CDR3 DNA: TGCGCCAGCAGCCAATTGGGGGACAGGGAAAAGAATTCACCCCTCCACTTT.

The chain combines TRBV9 with TRBJ1-2; D gene uncertain. This CDR3 has 16 amino acids. V gave up 0 bases and J gave up 2 bases, with 14 bases separating them. CDR1 is SGDLS and CDR2 is YYNGEE in the germline V gene. Here the CDR3 reads CASSVAVVPTNYGYTF. In nucleotides, the CDR3 is TGTGCCAGCAGCGTAGCGGTGGTCCCTACGAACTATGGCTACACCTTC.

The gene calls are TRBV28 and TRBJ2-7; TRBD1 agrees at 9 bases. The V segment lost 1 base and the J segment 6 bases; nucleotides outside the gene matches: 4. Germline V gene data show CDR1 as MDHEN and CDR2 as SYDVKM. The CDR3 has 14 amino acids. DNA for the CDR3: TGTGCCAGCAGTTTATCCGGGACAGGGCCCGAGCAGTACTTC. Encoded protein: CASSLSGTGPEQYF.

This chain uses TRBV2 with TRBJ2-1; D remains unclear. In germline, CDR1 is SNHLY, CDR2 FYNNEI. Trimming left V 2 bases short and J 5 bases short, with 10 bases between. The CDR3 length is 14 residues. The CDR3 coding sequence is TGTGCCAGCAGTGAACGCGAAACTAACAATGAGCAGTTCTTC. Its translation is CASSERETNNEQFF.

This clone appeared a single time. J is TRBJ1-3 and V is TRBV3-1 (or the pseudogene TRBV3-2), with D perhaps TRBD1 (6 bases). V was trimmed by 5 bases and J by 7 bases, leaving 15 bases between them. Looked up from germline, CDR1 is LGHDT and CDR2 is YNNKEL (reference sequence). CDR3 length: 14 amino acids. As DNA, the CDR3 is TGTGCCAGCAGCTCTGGGACATATCGGAACACCATATATTTT. This codes for CASSSGTYRNTIYF.

The chain has TRBV2 and TRBJ1-5; 9 positions match TRBD1. Germline V gene data show CDR1 as SNHLY and CDR2 as FYNNEI. The CDR3 is 15 residues long. The V and J ends lost 6 bases and 6 bases, in that order; junction bases with no gene match: 9. CDR3: CASRPRTGVLQPQHF. CDR3 DNA: TGTGCCAGCAGACCGCGGACAGGGGTCCTTCAGCCCCAGCATTTT.

Concerning this clone itself: Sequence at one end of the junction differs from germline and may be a read error. V is TRBV5-1 and J is TRBJ2-7; 8 bases match TRBD2. Germline V gene sequence: CDR1 SGHRS, CDR2 YFSETQ. The CDR3 extends over 17 amino acids. The CDR3 DNA is TGCGCCAGCAGCTTGGAGTTCGGGGGCGGGGGGACCCAGACTCCCCTGTTC. Translating gives CASSLEFGGGGTQTPLF.

The V and J genes are TRBV7-8 and TRBJ1-5; 9 bases are shared with TRBD1. With V trimmed by 0 bases and J by 1 base, 1 base remained unmatched. The CDR3 spans 16 residues. Germline CDR1 is SGHVS and CDR2 is FQNEAQ. The CDR3 DNA follows: TGTGCCAGCAGCTTAGCTGGGACAGGGAGCAATCAGCCCCAGCATTTT. Its protein product is CASSLAGTGSNQPQHF.

The V gene is TRBV6-5, the J gene TRBJ1-2, with D possibly TRBD1 on 6 matching bases. CDR3 length equals 15 residues. Trimming cost V 7 bases and J 4 bases, with 19 bases left between them. Germline V gives CDR1 MNHEY, CDR2 SVGAGI. The CDR3 nucleotides read TGTGCCAGCATTCCGGGTGGGGGCAACTTCTATGGCTACACCTTC. Its protein is CASIPGGGNFYGYTF.

CDR3 amino acids: CATSDLGGWTDTQYF. The CDR3 DNA follows: TGTGCCACCAGTGATTTGGGGGGGTGGACAGATACGCAGTATTTT. The rearrangement joins TRBV24-1 to TRBJ2-3; TRBD2 is a possible D gene (6 bases). The germline gives CDR1 KGHDR, CDR2 SFDVKD. The CDR3 is 15 amino acids. Trimming took off 0 bases at V and 3 bases at J, with 9 bases between the two ends.

The chain has TRBV18 and TRBJ2-2; 9 bases line up with TRBD1. J gave up 4 bases and V 3 bases, and 3 bases lay outside the gene matches. This CDR3 has 15 amino acids. Per the germline V gene, CDR1 is KGHSH and CDR2 is LQKENI. The CDR3 sequence: CASSPGTGSTGELFF. Here the CDR3 DNA reads TGTGCCAGCTCACCCGGGACAGGGAGCACCGGGGAGCTGTTTTTT.

There are a few counts of this clone. This sequence joins TRBV19 and TRBJ1-1; TRBD1 matches 7 bases. The V gene's germline CDR1 is LNHDA and CDR2 SQIVND (reference sequence). The CDR3 consists of 14 residues. V lost 5 bases and J lost 2; bases outside the gene matches: 5. The DNA for the CDR3 is TGTGCCAGTAGTCAACAGGGGATTAACACTGAAGCTTTCTTT. Its protein product is CASSQQGINTEAFF.

This chain links TRBV5-1 with TRBJ2-3; 9 positions match TRBD2. V was pared by 2 bases and J by 2 bases, with 6 bases of the junction left unmatched. Per germline, CDR1 SGHRS and CDR2 YFSETQ. The CDR3 runs to 16 residues. The CDR3 region has the DNA TGCGCCAGCAGCTTCTTGACTAGCGGAACCACAGATACGCAGTATTTT. Translated, it gives CASSFLTSGTTDTQYF.

The CDR3 nucleotides read TGTGCCTGGAGTCGGACAGGGTACACATCGGGTACTAACTATGGCTACACCTTC. Residues: CAWSRTGYTSGTNYGYTF. V gene TRBV30 combines with J gene TRBJ1-2; the match to TRBD1 covers 8 bases. CDR1 and CDR2 (germline): GTSNPN, SVGIG (reference sequence). V was clipped by 2 bases and J by 0 bases; unmatched bases: 14. This CDR3 spans 18 amino acids.